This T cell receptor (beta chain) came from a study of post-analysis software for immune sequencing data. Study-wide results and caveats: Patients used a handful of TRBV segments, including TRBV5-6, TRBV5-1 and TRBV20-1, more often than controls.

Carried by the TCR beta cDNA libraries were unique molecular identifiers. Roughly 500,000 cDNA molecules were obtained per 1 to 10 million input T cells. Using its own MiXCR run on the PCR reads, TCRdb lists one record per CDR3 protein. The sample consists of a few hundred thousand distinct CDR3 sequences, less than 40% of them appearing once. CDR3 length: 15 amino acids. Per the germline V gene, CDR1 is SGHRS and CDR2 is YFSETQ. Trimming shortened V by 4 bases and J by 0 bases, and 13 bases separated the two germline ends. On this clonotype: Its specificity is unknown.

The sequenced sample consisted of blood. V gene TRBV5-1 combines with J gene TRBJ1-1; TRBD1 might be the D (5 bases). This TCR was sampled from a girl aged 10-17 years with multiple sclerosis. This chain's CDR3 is CASSPAQGMNTEAFF. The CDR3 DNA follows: TGCGCCAGCAGCCCCGCGCAGGGAATGAACACTGAAGCTTTCTTT.